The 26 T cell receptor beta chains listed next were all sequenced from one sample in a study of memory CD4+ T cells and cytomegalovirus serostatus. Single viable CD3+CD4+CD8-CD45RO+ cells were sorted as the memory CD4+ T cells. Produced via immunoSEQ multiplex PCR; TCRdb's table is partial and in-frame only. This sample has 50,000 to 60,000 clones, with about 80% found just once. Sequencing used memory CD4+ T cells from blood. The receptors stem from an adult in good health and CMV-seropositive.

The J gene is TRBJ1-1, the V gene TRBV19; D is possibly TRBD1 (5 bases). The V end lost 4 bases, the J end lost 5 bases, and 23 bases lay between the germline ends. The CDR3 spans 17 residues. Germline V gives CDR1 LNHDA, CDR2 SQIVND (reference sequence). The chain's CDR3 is CASSTPLWGEFSTEAFF. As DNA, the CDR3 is TGTGCCAGTAGTACCCCCCTGTGGGGGGAGTTTAGTACTGAAGCTTTCTTT.

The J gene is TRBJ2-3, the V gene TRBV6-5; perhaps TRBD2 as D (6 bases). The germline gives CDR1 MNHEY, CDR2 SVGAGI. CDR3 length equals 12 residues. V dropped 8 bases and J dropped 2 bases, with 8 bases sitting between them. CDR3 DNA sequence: TGTGCCAGCGGGGGGTTCACAGATACGCAGTATTTT. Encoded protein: CASGGFTDTQYF.

CDR3 coding DNA: TGTGCCAGCAGTGCCTGGGGGAGGGGCCCTGATCAGCCCCAGCATTTT. Protein: CASSAWGRGPDQPQHF. This rearrangement joins TRBV28 to TRBJ1-5, with D possibly TRBD1 on 5 matching bases. CDR1 is MDHEN, CDR2 SYDVKM, per germline. The CDR3 extends over 16 amino acids. The V end was cut by 5 bases, the J end by 5 bases, with 19 bases between. The entire variable domain, with the rest obtained from reference TRBV28 and TRBJ1-5, is as follows: DVKVTQSSRYLVKRTGEKVFLECVQDMDHENMFWYRQDPGLGLRLIYFSYDVKMKEKGDIPEGYSVSREKKERFSLILESASTNQTSMYLCASSAWGRGPDQPQHFGDGTRLSIL.

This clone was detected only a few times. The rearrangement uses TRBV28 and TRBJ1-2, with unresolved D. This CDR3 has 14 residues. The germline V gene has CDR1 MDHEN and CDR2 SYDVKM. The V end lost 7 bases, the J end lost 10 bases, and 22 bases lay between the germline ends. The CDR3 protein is CASKNSGTQRDYTF. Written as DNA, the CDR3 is TGTGCCAGCAAGAATTCCGGCACCCAGAGGGACTACACCTTC.

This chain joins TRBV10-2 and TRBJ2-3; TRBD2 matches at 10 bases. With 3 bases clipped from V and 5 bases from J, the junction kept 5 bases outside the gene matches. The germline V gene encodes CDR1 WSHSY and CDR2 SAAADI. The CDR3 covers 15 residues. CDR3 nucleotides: TGCGCCAGCAGTGATTGGGCTAGCGGGAGAGATACGCAGTATTTT. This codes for CASSDWASGRDTQYF.

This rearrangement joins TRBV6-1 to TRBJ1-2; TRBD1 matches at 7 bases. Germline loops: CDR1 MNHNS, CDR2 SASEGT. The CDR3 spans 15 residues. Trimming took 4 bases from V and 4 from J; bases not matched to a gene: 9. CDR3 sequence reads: CASSVSQGRGYGYTF. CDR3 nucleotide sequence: TGTGCCAGCAGTGTATCACAGGGGAGGGGCTATGGCTACACCTTC.

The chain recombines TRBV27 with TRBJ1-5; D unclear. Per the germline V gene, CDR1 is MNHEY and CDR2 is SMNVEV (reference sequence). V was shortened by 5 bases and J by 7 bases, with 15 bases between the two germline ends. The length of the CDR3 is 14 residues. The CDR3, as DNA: TGTGCCAGCAGTACAAACCGTGGGAAGCAGCCCCAGCATTTT. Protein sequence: CASSTNRGKQPQHF.

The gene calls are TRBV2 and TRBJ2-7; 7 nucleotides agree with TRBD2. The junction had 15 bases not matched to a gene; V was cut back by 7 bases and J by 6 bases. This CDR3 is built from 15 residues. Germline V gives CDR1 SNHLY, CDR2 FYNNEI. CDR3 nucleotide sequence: TGTGCCAGCACCTCCCGCGCTAGCGGTGGGTCCGAGCAGTACTTC. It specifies CASTSRASGGSEQYF. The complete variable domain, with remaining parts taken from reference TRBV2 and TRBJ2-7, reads EPEVTQTPSHQVTQMGQEVILRCVPISNHLYFYWYRQILGQKVEFLVSFYNNEISEKSEIFDDQFSVERPDGSNFTLKIRSTKLEDSAMYFCASTSRASGGSEQYFGPGTRLTVT.

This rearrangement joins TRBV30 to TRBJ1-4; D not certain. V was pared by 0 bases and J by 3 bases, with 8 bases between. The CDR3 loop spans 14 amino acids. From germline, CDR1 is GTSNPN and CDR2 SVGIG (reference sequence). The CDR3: CAWSVVQANEKLFF. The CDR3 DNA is TGTGCCTGGAGTGTTGTCCAGGCTAATGAAAAACTGTTTTTT.

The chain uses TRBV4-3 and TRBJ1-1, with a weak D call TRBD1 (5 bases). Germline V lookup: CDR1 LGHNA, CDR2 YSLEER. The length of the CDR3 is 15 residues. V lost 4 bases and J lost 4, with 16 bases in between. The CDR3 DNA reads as TGCGCCAGCAGCCCGGATGGGGGATGGAGCACTGAAGCTTTCTTT. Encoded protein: CASSPDGGWSTEAFF.

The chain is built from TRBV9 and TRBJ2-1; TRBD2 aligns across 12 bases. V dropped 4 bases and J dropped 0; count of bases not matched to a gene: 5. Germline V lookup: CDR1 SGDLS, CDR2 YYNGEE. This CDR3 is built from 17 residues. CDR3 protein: CASSLLAGGSSYNEQFF. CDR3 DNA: TGTGCCAGCAGCTTACTAGCGGGAGGCAGCTCCTACAATGAGCAGTTCTTC. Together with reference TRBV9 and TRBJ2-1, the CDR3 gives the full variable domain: DSGVTQTPKHLITATGQRVTLRCSPRSGDLSVYWYQQSLDQGLQFLIQYYNGEERAKGNILERFSAQQFPDLHSELNLSSLELGDSALYFCASSLLAGGSSYNEQFFGPGTRLTVL.

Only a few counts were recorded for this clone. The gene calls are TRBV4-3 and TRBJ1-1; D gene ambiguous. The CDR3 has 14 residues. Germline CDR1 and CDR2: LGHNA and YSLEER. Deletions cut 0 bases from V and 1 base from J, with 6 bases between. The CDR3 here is CASSQDEGNTEAFF. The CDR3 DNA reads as TGCGCCAGCAGCCAAGATGAGGGGAACACTGAAGCTTTCTTT.

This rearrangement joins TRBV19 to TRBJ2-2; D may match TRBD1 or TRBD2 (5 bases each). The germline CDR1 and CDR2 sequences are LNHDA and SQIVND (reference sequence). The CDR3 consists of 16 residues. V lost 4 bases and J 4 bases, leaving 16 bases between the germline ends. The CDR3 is CASSKADEGPTGELFF. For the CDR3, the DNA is TGTGCCAGTAGTAAGGCGGACGAGGGGCCCACCGGGGAGCTGTTTTTT. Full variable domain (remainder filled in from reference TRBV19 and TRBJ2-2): DGGITQSPKYLFRKEGQNVTLSCEQNLNHDAMYWYRQDPGQGLRLIYYSQIVNDFQKGDIAEGYSVSREKKESFPLTVTSAQKNPTAFYLCASSKADEGPTGELFFGEGSRLTVL.

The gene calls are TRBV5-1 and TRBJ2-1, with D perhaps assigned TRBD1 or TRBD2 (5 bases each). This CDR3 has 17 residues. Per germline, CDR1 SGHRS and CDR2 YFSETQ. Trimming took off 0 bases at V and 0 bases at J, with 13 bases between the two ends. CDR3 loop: CASSLAGSGSSYNEQFF. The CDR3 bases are TGCGCCAGCAGCTTGGCAGGGTCGGGGAGCTCCTACAATGAGCAGTTCTTC.

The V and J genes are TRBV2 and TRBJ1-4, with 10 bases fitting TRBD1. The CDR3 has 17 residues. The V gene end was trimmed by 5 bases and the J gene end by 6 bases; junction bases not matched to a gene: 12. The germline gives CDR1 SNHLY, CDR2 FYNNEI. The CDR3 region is CASSSDRGASTYEKLFF. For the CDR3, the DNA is TGTGCCAGCAGTTCGGACAGGGGGGCCTCCACCTATGAAAAACTGTTTTTT.

The CDR3 reads CASTYQEGSPLHF. In DNA, the CDR3 is TGTGCCAGCACCTACCAAGAGGGGTCACCCCTCCACTTT. The gene calls are TRBV6-5 and TRBJ1-6, with D possibly matching TRBD1 (5 bases). CDR3 size: 13 residues. Between the trimmed V and J ends, which lost 7 bases and 10 bases, there was a span of 14 bases. CDR1 is MNHEY and CDR2 is SVGAGI in the germline V gene.

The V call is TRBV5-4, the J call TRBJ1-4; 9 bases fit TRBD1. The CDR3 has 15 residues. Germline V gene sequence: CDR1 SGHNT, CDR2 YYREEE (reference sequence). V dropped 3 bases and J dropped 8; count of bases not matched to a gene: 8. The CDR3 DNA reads TGTGCCAGCAGCTCAGGGAACAGGGGGCGCGAAAAACTGTTTTTT. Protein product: CASSSGNRGREKLFF. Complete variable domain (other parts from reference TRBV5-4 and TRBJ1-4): ETGVTQSPTHLIKTRGQQVTLRCSSQSGHNTVSWYQQALGQGPQFIFQYYREEENGRGNFPPRFSGLQFPNYSSELNVNALELDDSALYLCASSSGNRGREKLFFGSGTQLSVL.

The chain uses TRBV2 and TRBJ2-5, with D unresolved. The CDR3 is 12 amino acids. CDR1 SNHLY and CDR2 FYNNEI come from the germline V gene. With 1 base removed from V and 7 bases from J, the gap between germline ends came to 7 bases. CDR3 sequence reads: CASSEVVGTQYF. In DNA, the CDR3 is TGTGCCAGCAGTGAAGTTGTTGGGACCCAGTACTTC.

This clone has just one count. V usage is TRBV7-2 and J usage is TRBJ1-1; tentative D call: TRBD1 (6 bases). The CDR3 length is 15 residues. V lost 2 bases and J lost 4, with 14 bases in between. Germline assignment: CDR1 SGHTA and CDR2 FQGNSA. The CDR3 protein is CASSLTPGGGTEAFF. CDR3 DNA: TGTGCCAGCAGCTTAACGCCGGGGGGCGGCACTGAAGCTTTCTTT. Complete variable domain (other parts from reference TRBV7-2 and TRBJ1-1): GAGVSQSPSNKVTEKGKDVELRCDPISGHTALYWYRQSLGQGLEFLIYFQGNSAPDKSGLPSDRFSAERTGGSVSTLTIQRTQQEDSAVYLCASSLTPGGGTEAFFGQGTRLTVV.

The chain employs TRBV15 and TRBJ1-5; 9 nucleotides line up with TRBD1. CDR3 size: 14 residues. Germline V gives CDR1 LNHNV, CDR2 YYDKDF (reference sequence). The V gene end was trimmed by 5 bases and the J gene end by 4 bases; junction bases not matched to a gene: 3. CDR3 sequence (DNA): TGTGCCACCAGCCTAGGACAGGGGAATCAGCCCCAGCATTTT. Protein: CATSLGQGNQPQHF. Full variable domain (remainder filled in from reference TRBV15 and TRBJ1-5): DAMVIQNPRYQVTQFGKPVTLSCSQTLNHNVMYWYQQKSSQAPKLLFHYYDKDFNNEADTPDNFQSRRPNTSFCFLDIRSPGLGDTAMYLCATSLGQGNQPQHFGDGTRLSIL.

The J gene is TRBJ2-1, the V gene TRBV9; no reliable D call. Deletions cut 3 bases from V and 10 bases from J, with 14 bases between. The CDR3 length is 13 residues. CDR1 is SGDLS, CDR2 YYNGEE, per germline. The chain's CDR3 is CASSELGFGEQFF. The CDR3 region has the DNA TGTGCCAGCAGCGAATTAGGGTTTGGCGAGCAGTTCTTC.

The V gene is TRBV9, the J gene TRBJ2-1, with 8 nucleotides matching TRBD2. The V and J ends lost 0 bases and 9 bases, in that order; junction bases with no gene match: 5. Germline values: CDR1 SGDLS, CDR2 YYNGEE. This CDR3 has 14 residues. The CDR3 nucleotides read TGTGCCAGCAGCGTAGAACCGGCGGGAGGTGAGCAGTTCTTC. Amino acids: CASSVEPAGGEQFF.

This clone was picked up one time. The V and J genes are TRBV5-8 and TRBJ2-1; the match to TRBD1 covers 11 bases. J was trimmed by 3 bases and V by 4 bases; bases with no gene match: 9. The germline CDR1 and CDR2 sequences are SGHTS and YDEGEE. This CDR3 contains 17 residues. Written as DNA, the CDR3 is TGTGCCAGCAGCCCCCTCCATGGGACAGGGGGCTACAATGAGCAGTTCTTC. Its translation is CASSPLHGTGGYNEQFF.

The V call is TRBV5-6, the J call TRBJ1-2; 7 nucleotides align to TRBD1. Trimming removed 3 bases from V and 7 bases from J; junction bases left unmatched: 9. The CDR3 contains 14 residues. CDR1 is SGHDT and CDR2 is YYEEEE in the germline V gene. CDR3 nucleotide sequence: TGTGCCAGCAGCTCCGGACAGGCGGGGGCTGGCTACACCTTC. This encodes CASSSGQAGAGYTF.

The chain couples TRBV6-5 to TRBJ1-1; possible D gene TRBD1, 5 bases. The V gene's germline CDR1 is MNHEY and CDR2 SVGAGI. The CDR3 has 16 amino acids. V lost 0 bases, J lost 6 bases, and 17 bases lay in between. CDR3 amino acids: CASSYSWGRGGAEAFF. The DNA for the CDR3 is TGTGCCAGCAGTTACTCGTGGGGCCGAGGAGGCGCTGAAGCTTTCTTT.

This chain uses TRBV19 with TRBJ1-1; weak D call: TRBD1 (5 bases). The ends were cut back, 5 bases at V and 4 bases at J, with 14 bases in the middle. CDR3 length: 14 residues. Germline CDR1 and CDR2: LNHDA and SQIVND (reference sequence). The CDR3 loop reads CASSAPGGTTEAFF. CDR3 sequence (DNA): TGTGCCAGTAGTGCCCCGGGGGGGACCACTGAAGCTTTCTTT.